Each of the 22 T cell receptor beta chains below was sequenced from the same sample in a study of T cells in Graves' hyperthyroidism and ophthalmopathy. RNA transcripts provided the source from which TCR beta CDR3 regions were amplified. First-round RT-PCR of the TCR CDR3 relied on the HTBI primer set. From the multiplex PCR reads, TCRdb called clonotypes with MiXCR, one entry per CDR3 protein. The sample lists about half a million distinct CDR3 sequences, 22% occurring once. The sequencing sample was made of blood. Receptors were obtained from an older woman with Graves' ophthalmopathy.

This clonotype was found many times. This chain connects TRBV2 to TRBJ2-1, with TRBD2 matching over 7 bases. The CDR3 extends over 15 amino acids. V was clipped by 4 bases and J by 2 bases; unmatched bases: 5. The germline V gene has CDR1 SNHLY and CDR2 FYNNEI. The CDR3 region is CASSAAGVPYNEQFF. The CDR3 DNA reads as TGTGCCAGCAGTGCTGCGGGAGTCCCCTACAATGAGCAGTTCTTC.

CDR3 nucleotides: TGTGCCAGCTCACCTCCAGGGCGGAGCTCCTACGAGCAGTACTTC. Its protein is CASSPPGRSSYEQYF. This chain connects TRBV18 to TRBJ2-7; maybe TRBD1 (5 bases). With 3 bases removed from V and 0 bases from J, the gap between germline ends came to 12 bases. Germline V gene lookup returns CDR1 KGHSH and CDR2 LQKENI. The CDR3 sequence is 15 residues long.

The CDR3 nucleotides read TGTGCCAGCAGCCCCACGGCGAATACGCAGTATTTT. Amino acids: CASSPTANTQYF. V usage is TRBV6-1 and J usage is TRBJ2-3; no definite D call. The ends were cut back, 6 bases at V and 7 bases at J, with 11 bases in the middle. This CDR3 comprises 12 residues. In germline, CDR1 is MNHNS, CDR2 SASEGT.

The chain couples TRBV28 to TRBJ1-6, with D maybe TRBD1 (5 bases). V dropped 6 bases and J dropped 7 bases, with 10 bases sitting between them. CDR1 and CDR2 from the germline V gene are MDHEN and SYDVKM. This CDR3 contains 13 residues. In DNA form, the CDR3 reads TGTGCCAGCAGGGTGACAGTAAATTCACCCCTCCACTTT. It translates to CASRVTVNSPLHF.

V gene TRBV19 combines with J gene TRBJ1-2; D is possibly TRBD1 (5 bases). The CDR3 loop spans 17 amino acids. Between the trimmed V and J ends, which lost 4 bases and 4 bases, there was a span of 22 bases. Looked up from germline, CDR1 is LNHDA and CDR2 is SQIVND (reference sequence). The CDR3 loop is CASSTFTGQTKGYGYTF. The DNA of the CDR3 is TGTGCCAGTAGTACCTTTACCGGACAAACGAAGGGCTATGGCTACACCTTC.

The chain recombines TRBV7-9 with TRBJ2-3; 8 positions agree with TRBD2. The junction had 10 bases not matched to a gene; V was cut back by 5 bases and J by 6 bases. The CDR3 runs 15 residues. CDR1 and CDR2 (germline): SEHNR, FQNEAQ (reference sequence). CDR3 protein: CASSKTSGRGDTQYF. For the CDR3, the DNA is TGTGCCAGCAGCAAAACTAGCGGCCGAGGTGATACGCAGTATTTT.

V gene TRBV20-1 combines with J gene TRBJ1-6; 7 bases agree with TRBD1. CDR1 DFQATT and CDR2 SNEGSKA come from the germline V gene (reference sequence). The CDR3 loop spans 17 amino acids. Trimming removed 2 bases from V and 7 bases from J; junction bases left unmatched: 14. CDR3 nucleotide sequence: TGCAGTGCTAGAAGGGACAGTGCCCGAGGTGGGAATTCACCCCTCCACTTT. The encoded protein is CSARRDSARGGNSPLHF.

Only a few counts were recorded for this clonotype. CDR3 amino acids: CASSLAGTSREKLFF. DNA for the CDR3: TGTGCCAGCAGCTTAGCGGGGACATCTCGGGAAAAACTGTTTTTT. The J gene is TRBJ1-4, the V gene TRBV7-2, with a possible D match to TRBD1 (6 bases). This CDR3 contains 15 residues. Trimming removed 0 bases from V and 8 bases from J, with 13 bases in between. The germline V gene encodes CDR1 SGHTA and CDR2 FQGNSA.

The chain uses TRBV2 and TRBJ2-2, with D possibly being TRBD1 (6 bases). The CDR3 is made up of 15 amino acids. Germline lookup yields CDR1 SNHLY and CDR2 FYNNEI. V was cut by 5 bases and J by 3 bases, with 13 bases left in between. CDR3 nucleotides: TGTGCCAGCAGTCCCCGGACAGCAGACACCGGGGAGCTGTTTTTT. Translated, it gives CASSPRTADTGELFF.

This clonotype has a count of ten or more. The V call is TRBV3-1, the J call TRBJ1-1; D possibly corresponds to TRBD1 (5 bases). The CDR3 covers 14 residues. The germline V and J ends were trimmed by 4 bases and 1 base, with 10 bases remaining between them. Looked up from germline, CDR1 is LGHDT and CDR2 is YNNKEL (reference sequence). The CDR3 region is CASSPGLENTEAFF. As DNA, the CDR3 is TGTGCCAGCAGCCCAGGGCTCGAGAACACTGAAGCTTTCTTT.

The sample holds many counts of this clonotype. The chain couples TRBV3-1 to TRBJ2-1; D possibly corresponds to TRBD2 (5 bases). Germline loops: CDR1 LGHDT, CDR2 YNNKEL (reference sequence). V lost 1 base and J 6 bases, leaving 10 bases between the germline ends. The length of the CDR3 is 14 residues. CDR3 in amino acids: CASSQVRRANEQFF. Here the CDR3 DNA reads TGTGCCAGCAGCCAAGTACGGCGGGCCAATGAGCAGTTCTTC.

This clonotype has just a few counts. The chain recombines TRBV11-2 with TRBJ2-7; TRBD2 aligns across 10 bases. This CDR3 has 18 residues. The V gene end was trimmed by 4 bases and the J gene end by 4 bases; junction bases not matched to a gene: 16. Germline V gives CDR1 SGHAT, CDR2 FQNNGV. CDR3 bases: TGTGCCAGCAGCTCACTCCGGGGAAGAGCGGGAGGGCAGTACGAGCAGTACTTC. Its protein is CASSSLRGRAGGQYEQYF.

The chain has TRBV6-5 and TRBJ2-2, with D tentatively TRBD2 (5 bases). Germline CDR1 and CDR2: MNHEY and SVGAGI. With 6 bases removed from V and 7 bases from J, the gap between germline ends came to 9 bases. The CDR3 has 12 amino acids. The CDR3: CASRLEYGELFF. The DNA for the CDR3 is TGTGCCAGCAGACTAGAGTACGGGGAGCTGTTTTTT.

This clonotype is a singleton in its sample. The chain couples TRBV4-2 to TRBJ1-2, with 8 bases lining up with TRBD1. Germline-derived CDR1 and CDR2 are LGHNA and YNFKEQ. Germline trimming cut 1 base from V and 3 bases from J; bases unmatched to any gene: 4. This CDR3 is built from 15 residues. The CDR3 is CASSQGTGLDYGYTF. CDR3 bases: TGTGCCAGCAGCCAAGGGACAGGGCTCGACTATGGCTACACCTTC.

Only a few counts were recorded for this clonotype. The chain combines TRBV19 with TRBJ1-3; D remains ambiguous. The germline V and J ends were trimmed by 7 bases and 1 base, with 2 bases remaining between them. CDR1 and CDR2 from the germline V gene are LNHDA and SQIVND (reference sequence). CDR3 length: 11 amino acids. The CDR3 sequence: CASMSGNTIYF. CDR3 sequence (DNA): TGTGCCAGTATGTCTGGAAACACCATATATTTT.

This clonotype was found once. This may stem from a read error, because a much larger clone lies one nucleotide away. The chain is built from TRBV6-1 and TRBJ2-1; 8 bases align to TRBD2. The CDR3 spans 15 residues. The germline CDR1 and CDR2 sequences are MNHNS and SASEGT. After removal of 6 bases from V and 7 bases from J, the junction contained 11 bases not matched to a gene. The CDR3 is CASRQTSGPWNEQFF. In DNA form, the CDR3 reads TGTGCCAGCAGACAAACTAGCGGACCCTGGAATGAGCAGTTCTTC.

The V call is TRBV11-2, the J call TRBJ2-5, with 11 bases aligning to TRBD2. From germline, CDR1 is SGHAT and CDR2 FQNNGV. The CDR3 runs to 14 residues. Losses at the gene ends were 5 bases for V and 3 bases for J; bases not matched to a gene: 2. CDR3 sequence reads: CASSQGLAEETQYF. The CDR3, as DNA: TGTGCCAGCAGCCAGGGACTAGCGGAAGAGACCCAGTACTTC.

This clonotype occurred a few times. The chain carries TRBV5-1 and TRBJ1-1, with D possibly TRBD1 on 5 matching bases. CDR1 and CDR2 from the germline V gene are SGHRS and YFSETQ. Trimming took off 0 bases at V and 5 bases at J, with 14 bases between the two ends. The CDR3 loop spans 15 amino acids. The CDR3 DNA is TGCGCCAGCAGCTTGGAATCCAGGGCGGAAACTGAAGCTTTCTTT. As protein: CASSLESRAETEAFF.

A few counts support this clonotype. The genes are TRBV27 and TRBJ2-7; D is uncertain. Germline V gives CDR1 MNHEY, CDR2 SMNVEV (reference sequence). The CDR3 totals 14 residues. The V gene lost 5 bases and the J gene lost 3 bases, with 14 bases spanning the gap. CDR3 DNA sequence: TGTGCCAGCAGTCTCCTAGGTGCCCGCTACGAGCAGTACTTC. It translates to CASSLLGARYEQYF.

This clonotype has a count of ten or more. The V call is TRBV9, the J call TRBJ2-7; possible D gene TRBD2, 6 bases. The CDR3 is made up of 14 amino acids. V was clipped by 4 bases and J by 0 bases, with 11 bases between them. The germline CDR1 and CDR2 sequences are SGDLS and YYNGEE. CDR3 protein: CASSPGSGSYEQYF. The CDR3, as DNA: TGTGCCAGCAGCCCCGGGAGCGGCTCCTACGAGCAGTACTTC. Together with reference TRBV9 and TRBJ2-7, the CDR3 gives the full variable domain: DSGVTQTPKHLITATGQRVTLRCSPRSGDLSVYWYQQSLDQGLQFLIQYYNGEERAKGNILERFSAQQFPDLHSELNLSSLELGDSALYFCASSPGSGSYEQYFGPGTRLTVT.

The chain uses TRBV12-3 or TRBV12-4 and TRBJ2-7, with TRBD1 as a possible D gene (5 bases). V dropped 0 bases and J dropped 5 bases, with 17 bases sitting between them. The CDR3 sequence is 16 residues long. Here the CDR3 reads CASSLAKKDRVHEQYF. The CDR3 DNA reads TGTGCCAGCAGTTTAGCGAAGAAAGACAGAGTGCACGAGCAGTACTTC.

The CDR3 sequence is CASSFFTEGSGRLYEQFF. CDR3 coding DNA: TGTGCCAGTAGTTTTTTCACGGAGGGTAGCGGGAGATTGTATGAGCAGTTCTTC. The chain joins TRBV19 to TRBJ2-1; 9 bases map to TRBD2. The CDR3 covers 18 residues. J lost 8 bases, V lost 5 bases, and 19 bases had no gene match. Germline CDR1 is LNHDA and CDR2 is SQIVND (reference sequence).